This T cell receptor (beta chain) was obtained from a study of Ad26.COV2.S vaccination and SARS-CoV-2 variants. Germline CDR1 reads MDHEN; CDR2 reads SYDVKM. This CDR3 contains 15 residues. V was clipped by 5 bases and J by 0 bases, with 12 bases between them. Here immunoSEQ multiplex PCR was the method, and the copy in TCRdb shows in-frame clones only, minus some. The profile shows roughly 320,000 clones, 85% of them singletons. Treatment denoted: about 20 received Ad26.COV2.S at low or high dose, single or two shots; roughly five received placebo; per-sample allocation not given. Day 63 after the first vaccine or placebo injection was the time point for sampling.

The chain has TRBV28 and TRBJ2-3; perhaps TRBD2 as D (5 bases). The sequencing used peripheral blood, collected in a trial of Ad26.COV2.S vaccine versus placebo. This sequence originates from a person between 18 and 60 years old who received the Ad26.COV2.S COVID-19 vaccine or a placebo. CDR3 DNA sequence: TGTGCCAGCAGTGGGGAGTCGTCTAGCACAGATACGCAGTATTTT. It encodes CASSGESSSTDTQYF.